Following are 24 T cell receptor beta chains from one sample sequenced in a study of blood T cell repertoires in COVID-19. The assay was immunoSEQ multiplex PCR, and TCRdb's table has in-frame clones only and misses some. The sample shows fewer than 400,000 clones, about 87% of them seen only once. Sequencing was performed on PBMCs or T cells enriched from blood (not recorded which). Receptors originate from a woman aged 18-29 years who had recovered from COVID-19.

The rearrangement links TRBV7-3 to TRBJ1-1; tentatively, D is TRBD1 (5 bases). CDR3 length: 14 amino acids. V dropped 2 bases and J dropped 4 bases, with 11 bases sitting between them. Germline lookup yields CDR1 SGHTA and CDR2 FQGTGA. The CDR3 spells CASSLSGYGTEAFF. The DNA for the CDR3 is TGTGCCAGCAGCTTATCAGGGTATGGCACTGAAGCTTTCTTT.

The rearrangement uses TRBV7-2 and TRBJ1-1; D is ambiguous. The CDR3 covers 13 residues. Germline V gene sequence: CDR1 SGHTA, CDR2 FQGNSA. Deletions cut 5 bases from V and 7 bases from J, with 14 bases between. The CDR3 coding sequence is TGTGCCAGCAGCCTCAATACAGTGGGTGAAGCTTTCTTT. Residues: CASSLNTVGEAFF.

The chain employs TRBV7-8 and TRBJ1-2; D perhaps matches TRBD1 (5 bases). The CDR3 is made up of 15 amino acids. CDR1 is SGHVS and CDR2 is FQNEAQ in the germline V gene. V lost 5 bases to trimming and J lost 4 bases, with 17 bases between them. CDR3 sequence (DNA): TGTGCCAGCAGCCCAGTGGGGGGTGGCAGCTATGGCTACACCTTC. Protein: CASSPVGGGSYGYTF. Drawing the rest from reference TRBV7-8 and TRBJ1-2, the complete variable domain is GAGVSQSPRYKVAKRGQDVALRCDPISGHVSLFWYQQALGQGPEFLTYFQNEAQLDKSGLPSDRFFAERPEGSVSTLKIQRTQQEDSAVYLCASSPVGGGSYGYTFGSGTRLTVV.

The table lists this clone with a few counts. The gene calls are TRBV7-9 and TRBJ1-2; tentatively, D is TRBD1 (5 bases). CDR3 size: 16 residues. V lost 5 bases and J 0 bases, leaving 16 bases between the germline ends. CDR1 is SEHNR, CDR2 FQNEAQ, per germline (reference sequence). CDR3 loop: CASSPWGDSSNYGYTF. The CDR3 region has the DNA TGTGCCAGCAGCCCATGGGGGGACTCCTCTAACTATGGCTACACCTTC.

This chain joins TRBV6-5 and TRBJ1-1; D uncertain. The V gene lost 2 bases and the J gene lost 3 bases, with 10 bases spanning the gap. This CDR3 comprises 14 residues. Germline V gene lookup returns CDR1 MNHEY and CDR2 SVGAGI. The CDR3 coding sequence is TGTGCCAGCAGTTACAGGGAGGGTGACACTGAAGCTTTCTTT. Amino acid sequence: CASSYREGDTEAFF.

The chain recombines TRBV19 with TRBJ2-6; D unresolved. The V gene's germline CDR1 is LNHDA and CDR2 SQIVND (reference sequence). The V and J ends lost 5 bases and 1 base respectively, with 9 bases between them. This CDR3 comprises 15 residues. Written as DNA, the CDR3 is TGTGCCAGTAGTCATCCAATTTCTGGGGCCAACGTCCTGACTTTC. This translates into CASSHPISGANVLTF.

CDR3 sequence reads: CATSMGHSSGANVLTF. CDR3 in DNA: TGTGCCACCAGCATGGGACACTCCTCTGGGGCCAACGTCCTGACTTTC. The chain employs TRBV15 and TRBJ2-6, with D possibly TRBD1 on 6 matching bases. This CDR3 has 16 amino acids. Germline V CDR1 and CDR2: LNHNV, YYDKDF (reference sequence). The ends were cut back, 4 bases at V and 0 bases at J, with 10 bases in the middle.

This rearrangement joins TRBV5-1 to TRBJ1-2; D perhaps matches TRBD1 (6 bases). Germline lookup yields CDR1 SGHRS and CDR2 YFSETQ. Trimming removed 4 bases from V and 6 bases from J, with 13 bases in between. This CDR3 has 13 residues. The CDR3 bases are TGCGCCAGCAGCCCGGGACAACGACATGGCTACACCTTC. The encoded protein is CASSPGQRHGYTF. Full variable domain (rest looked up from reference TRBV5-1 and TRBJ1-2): KAGVTQTPRYLIKTRGQQVTLSCSPISGHRSVSWYQQTPGQGLQFLFEYFSETQRNKGNFPGRFSGRQFSNSRSEMNVSTLELGDSALYLCASSPGQRHGYTFGSGTRLTVV.

This CDR3 is CATGPRSSYEQYF. The CDR3 DNA follows: TGTGCCACCGGCCCGCGGAGCTCCTACGAGCAGTACTTC. This sequence joins TRBV24-1 and TRBJ2-7; no definite D call. Germline-derived CDR1 and CDR2 are KGHDR and SFDVKD. This CDR3 has 13 residues. V was shortened by 9 bases and J by 0 bases, with 11 bases between the two germline ends.

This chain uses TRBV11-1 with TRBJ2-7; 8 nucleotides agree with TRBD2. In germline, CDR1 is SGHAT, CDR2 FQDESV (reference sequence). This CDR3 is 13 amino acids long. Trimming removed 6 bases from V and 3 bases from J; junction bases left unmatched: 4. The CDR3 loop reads CASRESGSYEQYF. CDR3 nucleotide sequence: TGTGCCAGCAGGGAGAGCGGGAGCTACGAGCAGTACTTC.

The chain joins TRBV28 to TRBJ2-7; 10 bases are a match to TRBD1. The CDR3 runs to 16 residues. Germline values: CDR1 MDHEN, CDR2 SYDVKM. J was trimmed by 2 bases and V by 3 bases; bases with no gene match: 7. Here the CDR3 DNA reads TGTGCCAGCAGTTTCAGGGGGACAGGGGCCCCCTACGAGCAGTACTTC. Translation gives CASSFRGTGAPYEQYF.

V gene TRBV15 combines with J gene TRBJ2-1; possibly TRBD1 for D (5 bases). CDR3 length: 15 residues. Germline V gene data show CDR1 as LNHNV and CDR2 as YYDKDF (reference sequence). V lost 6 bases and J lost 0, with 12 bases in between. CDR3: CATREQVPSYNEQFF. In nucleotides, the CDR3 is TGTGCCACCAGGGAACAGGTACCCTCCTACAATGAGCAGTTCTTC.

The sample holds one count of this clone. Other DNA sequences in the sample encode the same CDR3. CDR3 nucleotide sequence: TGTGCCAGCTCACCGGGCCTAGCGGGGTCCTACGAGCAGTACTTC. Its translation is CASSPGLAGSYEQYF. The V gene is TRBV18, the J gene TRBJ2-7, with 9 bases fitting TRBD2. Trimming took 3 bases from V and 1 from J; bases not matched to a gene: 4. CDR3 length equals 15 residues. Germline V gives CDR1 KGHSH, CDR2 LQKENI.

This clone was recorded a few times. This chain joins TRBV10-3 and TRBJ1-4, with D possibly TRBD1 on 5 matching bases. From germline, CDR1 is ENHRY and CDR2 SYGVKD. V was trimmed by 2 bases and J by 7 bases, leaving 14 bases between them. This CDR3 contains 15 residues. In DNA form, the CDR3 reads TGTGCCATCAGTGAGAGTAGCGGGGGGGGTGAAAAACTGTTTTTT. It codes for CAISESSGGGEKLFF.

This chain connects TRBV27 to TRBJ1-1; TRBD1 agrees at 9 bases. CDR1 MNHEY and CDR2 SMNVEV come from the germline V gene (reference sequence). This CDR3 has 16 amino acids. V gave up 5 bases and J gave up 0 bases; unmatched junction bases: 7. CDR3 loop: CASSQRQGGMNTEAFF. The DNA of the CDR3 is TGTGCCAGCAGTCAAAGACAGGGGGGCATGAACACTGAAGCTTTCTTT.

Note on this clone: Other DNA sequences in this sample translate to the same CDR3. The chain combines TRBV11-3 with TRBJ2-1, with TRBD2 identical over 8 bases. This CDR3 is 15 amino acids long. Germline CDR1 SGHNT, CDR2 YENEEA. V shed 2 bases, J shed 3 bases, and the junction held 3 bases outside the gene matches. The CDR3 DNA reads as TGTGCCAGCAGCTTAAGCGGGAGTAGCTACAATGAGCAGTTCTTC. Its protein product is CASSLSGSSYNEQFF.

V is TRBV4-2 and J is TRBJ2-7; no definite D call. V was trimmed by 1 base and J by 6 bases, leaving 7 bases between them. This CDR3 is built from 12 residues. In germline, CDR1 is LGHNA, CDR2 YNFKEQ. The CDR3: CASSQVGSEQYF. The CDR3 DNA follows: TGTGCCAGCAGCCAAGTCGGGTCCGAGCAGTACTTC.

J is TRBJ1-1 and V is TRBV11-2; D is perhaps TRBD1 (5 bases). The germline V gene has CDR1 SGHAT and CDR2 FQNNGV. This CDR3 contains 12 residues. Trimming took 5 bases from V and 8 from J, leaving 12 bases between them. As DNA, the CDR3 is TGTGCCAGCAGCGGGCAGGGTTTCGAAGCTTTCTTT. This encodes CASSGQGFEAFF.

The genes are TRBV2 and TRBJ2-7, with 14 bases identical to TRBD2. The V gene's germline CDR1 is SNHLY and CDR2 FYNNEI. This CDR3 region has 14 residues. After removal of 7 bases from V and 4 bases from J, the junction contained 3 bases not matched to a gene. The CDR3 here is CASIGTSGGYEQYF. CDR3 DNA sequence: TGTGCCAGCATTGGGACTAGCGGGGGTTACGAGCAGTACTTC.

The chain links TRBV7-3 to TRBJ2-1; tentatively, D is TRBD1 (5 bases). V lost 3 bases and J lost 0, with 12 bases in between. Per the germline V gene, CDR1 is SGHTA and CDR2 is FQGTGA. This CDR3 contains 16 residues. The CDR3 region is CASSFSGATSYNEQFF. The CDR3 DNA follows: TGTGCCAGCAGCTTTAGTGGGGCCACCTCCTACAATGAGCAGTTCTTC.

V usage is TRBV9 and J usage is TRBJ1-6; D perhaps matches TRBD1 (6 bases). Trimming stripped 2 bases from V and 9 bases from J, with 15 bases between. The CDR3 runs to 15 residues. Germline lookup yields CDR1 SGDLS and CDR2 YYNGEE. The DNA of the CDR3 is TGTGCCAGCAGCGTGTCCCCAGGGGTAGGTTCACCCCTCCACTTT. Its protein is CASSVSPGVGSPLHF.

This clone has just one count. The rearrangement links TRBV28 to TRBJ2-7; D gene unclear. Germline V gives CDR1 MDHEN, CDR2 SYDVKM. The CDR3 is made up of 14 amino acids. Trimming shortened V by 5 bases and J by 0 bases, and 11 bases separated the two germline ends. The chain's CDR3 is CASSLDWNSYEQYF. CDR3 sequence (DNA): TGTGCCAGCAGTCTCGACTGGAACTCCTACGAGCAGTACTTC.

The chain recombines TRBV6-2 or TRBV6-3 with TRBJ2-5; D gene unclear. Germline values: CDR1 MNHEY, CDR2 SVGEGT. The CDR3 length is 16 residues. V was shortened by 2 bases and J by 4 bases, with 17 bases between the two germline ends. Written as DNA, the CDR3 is TGTGCCAGCAGTTACGCCTTTCCGGGTAAAGGAGAGACCCAGTACTTC. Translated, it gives CASSYAFPGKGETQYF.

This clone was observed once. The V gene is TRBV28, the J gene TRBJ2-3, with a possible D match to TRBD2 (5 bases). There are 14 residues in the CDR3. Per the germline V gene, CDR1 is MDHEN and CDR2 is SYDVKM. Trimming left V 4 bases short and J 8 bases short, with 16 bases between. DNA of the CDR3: TGTGCCAGCAGTTCGCCGGACCAGCGGACTACGCAGTATTTT. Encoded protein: CASSSPDQRTTQYF.